This entry lists 3 T cell receptor beta chains sequenced from one sample in a study of response to subunit inactivated influenza vaccine. From the RT-PCR reads, TCRdb called clonotypes with MiXCR, one entry per CDR3 protein. The sample contains roughly 780,000 distinct CDR3 sequences, approximately 18% of which appear only once. This specimen consisted of PBMCs from blood, obtained more than 4 days after vaccination. These TCRs come from a man aged 50 to 60 who received an inactivated influenza vaccine.

The genes are TRBV3-1 and TRBJ2-1, with D perhaps being TRBD1 or TRBD2 (6 bases each). The V and J ends lost 3 bases and 6 bases respectively, with 18 bases between them. Per the germline V gene, CDR1 is LGHDT and CDR2 is YNNKEL (reference sequence). This CDR3 region has 16 residues. For the CDR3, the DNA is TGTGCCAGCAGCCAGGTTTGGGGGGCCGCCCTCAATGAGCAGTTCTTC. This encodes CASSQVWGAALNEQFF.

The CDR3 sequence: CASSSLTENTIYF. CDR3 sequence (DNA): TGTGCCAGCAGTTCCCTAACAGAGAACACCATATATTTT. V and J are TRBV6-6 and TRBJ1-3; D unclear. There are 13 residues in the CDR3. Germline V gene data show CDR1 as MNHNY and CDR2 as SVGAGI (reference sequence). Trimming shortened V by 4 bases and J by 7 bases, and 11 bases separated the two germline ends.

This clonotype was observed a handful of times. The chain has TRBV12-3 or TRBV12-4 and TRBJ2-1; D call uncertain. The CDR3 totals 18 residues. Trimming left V 2 bases short and J 0 bases short, with 17 bases between. CDR3 residues: CASSLRAGPRSSYNEQFF. As DNA, the CDR3 is TGTGCCAGCAGTTTAAGAGCCGGGCCCCGGAGCTCCTACAATGAGCAGTTCTTC.